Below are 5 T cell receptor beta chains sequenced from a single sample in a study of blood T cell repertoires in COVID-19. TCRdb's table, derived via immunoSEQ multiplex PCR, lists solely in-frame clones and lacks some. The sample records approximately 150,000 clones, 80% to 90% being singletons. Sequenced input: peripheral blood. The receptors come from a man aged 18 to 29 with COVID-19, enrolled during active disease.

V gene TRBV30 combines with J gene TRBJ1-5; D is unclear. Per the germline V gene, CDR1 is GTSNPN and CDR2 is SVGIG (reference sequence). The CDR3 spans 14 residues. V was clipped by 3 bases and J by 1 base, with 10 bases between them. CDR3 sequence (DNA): TGTGCCTGGAGGGAGGAGGCCAGCAATCAGCCCCAGCATTTT. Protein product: CAWREEASNQPQHF.

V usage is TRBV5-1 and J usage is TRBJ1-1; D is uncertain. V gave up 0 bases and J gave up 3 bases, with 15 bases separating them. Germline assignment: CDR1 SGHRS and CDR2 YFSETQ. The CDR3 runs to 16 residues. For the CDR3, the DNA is TGCGCCAGCAGCTTGGTTGGGGAAGCGAGGGACACTGAAGCTTTCTTT. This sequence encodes CASSLVGEARDTEAFF. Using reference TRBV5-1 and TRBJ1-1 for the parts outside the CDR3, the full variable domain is KAGVTQTPRYLIKTRGQQVTLSCSPISGHRSVSWYQQTPGQGLQFLFEYFSETQRNKGNFPGRFSGRQFSNSRSEMNVSTLELGDSALYLCASSLVGEARDTEAFFGQGTRLTVV.

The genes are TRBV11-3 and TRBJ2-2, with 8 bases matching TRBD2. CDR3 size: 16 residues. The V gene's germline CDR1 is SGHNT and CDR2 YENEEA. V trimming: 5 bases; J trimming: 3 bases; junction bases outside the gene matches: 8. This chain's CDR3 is CASSLFGTSDTGELFF. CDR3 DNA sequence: TGTGCCAGCAGCCTGTTCGGGACTAGTGACACCGGGGAGCTGTTTTTT. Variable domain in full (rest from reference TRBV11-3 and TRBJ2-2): EAGVVQSPRYKIIEKKQPVAFWCNPISGHNTLYWYLQNLGQGPELLIRYENEEAVDDSQLPKDRFSAERLKGVDSTLKIQPAELGDSAVYLCASSLFGTSDTGELFFGEGSRLTVL.

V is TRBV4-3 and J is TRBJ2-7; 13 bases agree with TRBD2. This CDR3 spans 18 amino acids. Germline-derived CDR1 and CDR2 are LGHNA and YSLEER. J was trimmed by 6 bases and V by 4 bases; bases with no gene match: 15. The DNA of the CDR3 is TGCGCCAGCAGCCCAGGGACAGGTTATGGACTAGCGGGAGTCGAGCAGTACTTC. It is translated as CASSPGTGYGLAGVEQYF.

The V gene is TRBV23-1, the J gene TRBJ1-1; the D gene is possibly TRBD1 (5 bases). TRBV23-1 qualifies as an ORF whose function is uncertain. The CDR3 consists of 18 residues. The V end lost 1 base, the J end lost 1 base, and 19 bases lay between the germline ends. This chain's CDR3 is CASSQWLGGAERNTEAFF. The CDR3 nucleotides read TGCGCCAGCAGTCAATGGCTCGGGGGAGCGGAGAGGAACACTGAAGCTTTCTTT.